The 22 T cell receptor beta chains presented below share a single source sample, sequenced in a study of blood T cell repertoires in COVID-19 (dated by TCRdb to 2018 to 2021). The library was made by the immunoSEQ multiplex PCR assay. This immuneACCESS table, as held by TCRdb, lists in-frame sequences with V and J called but not all clones. Of the missing ones, under half trace to an unresolved V gene in checked studies; the others have no known cause. The sample table shows about 260,000 clones, and approximately 86% are seen once. The ten largest account for around 5.1% of the sample. The sample taken for sequencing was peripheral blood. The receptors here all came from a woman aged 60-75 years with COVID-19, enrolled during active disease.

This clone was observed a single time. The V gene is TRBV2, the J gene TRBJ1-2; D gene unclear. The CDR3 is 16 amino acids. CDR1 SNHLY and CDR2 FYNNEI come from the germline V gene. Trimming left V 1 base short and J 4 bases short, with 16 bases between. CDR3 DNA sequence: TGTGCCAGCAGTGAAGGCTCAGGAGGGTGGGGCTATGGCTACACCTTC. Translation gives CASSEGSGGWGYGYTF.

This clone was recorded only once. This chain links TRBV9 with TRBJ1-1; 7 bases align to TRBD1. Germline lookup yields CDR1 SGDLS and CDR2 YYNGEE. CDR3 size: 14 residues. Trimming at V came to 4 bases and at J to 2 bases, leaving 5 bases not matched to a gene. Written as DNA, the CDR3 is TGTGCCAGCAGCCGAGGACAGGACAACACTGAAGCTTTCTTT. This codes for CASSRGQDNTEAFF. Together with reference TRBV9 and TRBJ1-1, the CDR3 gives the full variable domain: DSGVTQTPKHLITATGQRVTLRCSPRSGDLSVYWYQQSLDQGLQFLIQYYNGEERAKGNILERFSAQQFPDLHSELNLSSLELGDSALYFCASSRGQDNTEAFFGQGTRLTVV.

This chain links TRBV19 with TRBJ2-3; maybe TRBD2 (5 bases). V shed 6 bases and J shed 5 bases, with 15 bases lying between them. Germline CDR1 is LNHDA and CDR2 is SQIVND (reference sequence). This CDR3 is built from 14 residues. The CDR3 here is CASSTRAAVDTQYF. The CDR3 region has the DNA TGTGCCAGTAGCACGAGGGCCGCAGTAGATACGCAGTATTTT.

The V gene is TRBV30, the J gene TRBJ2-3, with 10 bases lining up with TRBD2. The trim removed 0 bases at V and 2 bases at J, leaving 8 bases unmatched. The V gene's germline CDR1 is GTSNPN and CDR2 SVGIG (reference sequence). This CDR3 is 17 amino acids long. For the CDR3, the DNA is TGTGCCTGGAGTGTACCCGACACTAGCGGGACCACAGATACGCAGTATTTT. It encodes CAWSVPDTSGTTDTQYF.

J is TRBJ1-6 and V is TRBV28; no definite D call. CDR3 size: 14 residues. Germline CDR1 is MDHEN and CDR2 is SYDVKM. The ends were cut back, 3 bases at V and 7 bases at J, with 10 bases in the middle. In DNA form, the CDR3 reads TGTGCCAGCAGTTTCCGGCCAGGAAATTCACCCCTCCACTTT. Translation: CASSFRPGNSPLHF.

J is TRBJ1-3 and V is TRBV3-1 (or the pseudogene TRBV3-2); D might be TRBD1 (5 bases). Trimming cost V 0 bases and J 4 bases, with 19 bases left between them. Germline CDR1 and CDR2: LGHDT and YNNKEL (reference sequence). The CDR3 length is 18 residues. The chain's CDR3 is CASSQDTGGGVRGNTIYF. The DNA of the CDR3 is TGTGCCAGCAGCCAAGATACCGGGGGGGGAGTGAGAGGAAACACCATATATTTT.

The chain combines TRBV28 with TRBJ2-7; a possible D gene is TRBD1 (6 bases). This CDR3 is 15 amino acids long. Looked up from germline, CDR1 is MDHEN and CDR2 is SYDVKM. The V and J ends lost 0 bases and 5 bases respectively, with 14 bases between them. The CDR3 spells CASSLWSRAGDEQYF. CDR3 nucleotide sequence: TGTGCCAGCAGTTTATGGAGCAGGGCAGGGGACGAGCAGTACTTC.

The gene calls are TRBV6-6 and TRBJ2-5, with TRBD2 as a possible D gene (6 bases). This CDR3 has 15 residues. With 5 bases removed from V and 3 bases from J, the gap between germline ends came to 16 bases. Germline CDR1 is MNHNY and CDR2 is SVGAGI (reference sequence). The CDR3 spells CASSPGRRREETQYF. In DNA form, the CDR3 reads TGTGCCAGCAGTCCGGGACGGCGGAGGGAAGAGACCCAGTACTTC.

A word on this clone: One junction end disagrees with the germline gene, perhaps due to a read error. This chain connects TRBV7-9 to TRBJ1-2; D remains unclear. The CDR3 loop spans 15 amino acids. The germline gives CDR1 SEHNR, CDR2 FQNEAQ (reference sequence). CDR3 residues: CASSLAAGGNYGYTF. DNA of the CDR3: TGTGCCAGCAGCCTAGCCGCAGGCGGGAACTATGGCTACACCTTC.

V is TRBV7-9 and J is TRBJ1-2; 11 bases line up with TRBD1. J lost 3 bases, V lost 5 bases, and 11 bases had no gene match. The V gene's germline CDR1 is SEHNR and CDR2 FQNEAQ (reference sequence). CDR3 length: 17 residues. Here the CDR3 DNA reads TGTGCCAGCAGCCCAGGACAGGGGGCCTTTGTAGACTATGGCTACACCTTC. Protein sequence: CASSPGQGAFVDYGYTF.

The chain recombines TRBV7-6 with TRBJ1-3; TRBD1 matches 12 bases. Trimming took 2 bases from V and 4 from J; bases not matched to a gene: 3. Germline CDR1 and CDR2: SGHVS and FNYEAQ. The CDR3 contains 16 residues. DNA of the CDR3: TGTGCCAGCAGCTTATCGGGACAGGGGGCAGGAAACACCATATATTTT. Protein product: CASSLSGQGAGNTIYF. Complete variable domain (other parts from reference TRBV7-6 and TRBJ1-3): GAGVSQSPRYKVTKRGQDVALRCDPISGHVSLYWYRQALGQGPEFLTYFNYEAQQDKSGLPNDRFSAERPEGSISTLTIQRTEQRDSAMYRCASSLSGQGAGNTIYFGEGSWLTVV.

The rearrangement links TRBV7-9 to TRBJ2-1; 7 bases are a match to TRBD1. This CDR3 has 21 residues. Germline V lookup: CDR1 SEHNR, CDR2 FQNEAQ (reference sequence). With V trimmed by 7 bases and J by 2 bases, 26 bases remained unmatched. The chain's CDR3 is CASTLLLLSTGTYSAYNEQFF. The CDR3 DNA follows: TGTGCCAGCACTCTGCTACTCCTTTCGACAGGGACGTACTCGGCCTACAATGAGCAGTTCTTC.

In DNA form, the CDR3 reads TGTGCCAGAAGGACAGGGGGCATCTTGCATAGCAATCAGCCCCAGCATTTT. As protein: CARRTGGILHSNQPQHF. The chain has TRBV21-1 and TRBJ1-5; TRBD1 reflects the table's D call only, with no check against the DNA. TRBV21-1 is tagged as a pseudogene. The CDR3 sequence is 17 residues long.

V is TRBV19 and J is TRBJ2-7, with unresolved D. The germline gives CDR1 LNHDA, CDR2 SQIVND (reference sequence). This CDR3 is built from 14 residues. V lost 5 bases and J 0 bases, leaving 11 bases between the germline ends. This CDR3 reads CASSHRTASYEQYF. Here the CDR3 DNA reads TGTGCCAGTAGTCATAGAACCGCCTCCTACGAGCAGTACTTC. Supplemented by reference TRBV19 and TRBJ2-7, the full variable domain reads DGGITQSPKYLFRKEGQNVTLSCEQNLNHDAMYWYRQDPGQGLRLIYYSQIVNDFQKGDIAEGYSVSREKKESFPLTVTSAQKNPTAFYLCASSHRTASYEQYFGPGTRLTVT.

This clone was detected only once. The chain has TRBV6-6 and TRBJ2-7; 10 nucleotides match TRBD2. The CDR3 length is 15 residues. V was clipped by 0 bases and J by 5 bases; unmatched bases: 4. The germline V gene has CDR1 MNHNY and CDR2 SVGAGI (reference sequence). The CDR3 nucleotides read TGTGCCAGCAGTTACTCGGCTAGCGGGAGTAACGAGCAGTACTTC. It yields the protein CASSYSASGSNEQYF.

This clone was seen a few times. The rearrangement joins TRBV9 to TRBJ1-3; unclear D gene. The CDR3 has 15 residues. Between the trimmed V and J ends, which lost 3 bases and 4 bases, there was a span of 14 bases. The germline CDR1 and CDR2 sequences are SGDLS and YYNGEE. The CDR3 nucleotides are TGTGCCAGCAGCGGCCAGGCGTCCCCCGGAAACACCATATATTTT. Protein sequence: CASSGQASPGNTIYF.

This chain links TRBV10-2 with TRBJ1-5; 9 nucleotides align to TRBD1. Germline CDR1 and CDR2: WSHSY and SAAADI. The CDR3 covers 18 residues. Trimming at V came to 10 bases and at J to 1 base, leaving 17 bases not matched to a gene. CDR3 sequence: CATTSRTGGAGSNQPQHF. CDR3 sequence (DNA): TGCGCCACCACCTCGCGAACAGGGGGCGCGGGGAGCAATCAGCCCCAGCATTTT.

The rearrangement links TRBV2 to TRBJ1-2; D possibly corresponds to TRBD1 (5 bases). The V and J ends lost 7 bases and 2 bases respectively, with 11 bases between them. The germline gives CDR1 SNHLY, CDR2 FYNNEI. The CDR3 covers 13 residues. CDR3 nucleotide sequence: TGTGCCAGCATAGCAGGGCCGAACTATGGCTACACCTTC. Encoded protein: CASIAGPNYGYTF.

The gene calls are TRBV2 and TRBJ2-1, with 7 bases fitting TRBD2. V was clipped by 7 bases and J by 2 bases; unmatched bases: 5. Germline CDR1 and CDR2: SNHLY and FYNNEI. CDR3 length equals 14 residues. The CDR3 bases are TGTGCCAGCATCGCAGGACTAGCCTACAATGAGCAGTTCTTC. It translates to CASIAGLAYNEQFF. Full variable domain (missing parts from reference TRBV2 and TRBJ2-1): EPEVTQTPSHQVTQMGQEVILRCVPISNHLYFYWYRQILGQKVEFLVSFYNNEISEKSEIFDDQFSVERPDGSNFTLKIRSTKLEDSAMYFCASIAGLAYNEQFFGPGTRLTVL.

The count of this clone is one. The rearrangement joins TRBV30 to TRBJ1-5, with D possibly being TRBD1 (5 bases). V dropped 3 bases and J dropped 1 base, with 7 bases sitting between them. This CDR3 spans 13 amino acids. Germline V lookup: CDR1 GTSNPN, CDR2 SVGIG (reference sequence). This CDR3 is CAWSRASNQPQHF. The CDR3 DNA reads as TGTGCCTGGAGCAGGGCAAGCAATCAGCCCCAGCATTTT. Supplemented by reference TRBV30 and TRBJ1-5, the full variable domain reads SQTIHQWPATLVQPVGSPLSLECTVEGTSNPNLYWYRQAAGRGLQLLFYSVGIGQISSEVPQNLSASRPQDRQFILSSKKLLLSDSGFYLCAWSRASNQPQHFGDGTRLSIL.

This clone was seen a single time. The V and J genes are TRBV5-1 and TRBJ1-6; D unresolved. The CDR3 loop spans 14 amino acids. The germline V gene has CDR1 SGHRS and CDR2 YFSETQ. With 4 bases removed from V and 7 bases from J, the gap between germline ends came to 12 bases. CDR3 in amino acids: CASSPPRENSPLHF. In nucleotides, the CDR3 is TGCGCCAGCAGCCCCCCGAGGGAAAATTCACCCCTCCACTTT.

The genes are TRBV28 and TRBJ1-6; D possibly corresponds to TRBD1 (6 bases). The CDR3 covers 14 residues. Germline CDR1 and CDR2: MDHEN and SYDVKM. V was trimmed by 6 bases and J by 10 bases, leaving 16 bases between them. The CDR3 protein is CASSEGHLGSPLHF. The CDR3 DNA sequence: TGTGCCAGCAGCGAGGGACACCTCGGGTCACCCCTCCACTTT.